Shown below are 23 T cell receptor beta chains from a single sample sequenced in a study of cytomegalovirus exposure and HLA in healthy donors. The PCR had 60 Vbeta and 13 Jbeta primers. Produced via immunoSEQ multiplex PCR; TCRdb's table is partial and in-frame only. The profile shows about 120,000 clones, roughly 72% of them singletons. The sample comprised PBMCs. These receptors originate from a woman in her thirties or forties in good health and CMV-seropositive.

About this clone: The same CDR3 can be traced to other DNA sequences in this sample. This chain uses TRBV18 with TRBJ2-5; TRBD2 matches at 8 bases. The V gene's germline CDR1 is KGHSH and CDR2 LQKENI. Germline trimming cut 5 bases from V and 0 bases from J; bases unmatched to any gene: 5. The CDR3 is 15 amino acids. The CDR3 loop is CASSSSGSDQETQYF. DNA for the CDR3: TGTGCCAGCTCATCGAGCGGGAGTGACCAAGAGACCCAGTACTTC. The entire variable domain, with the rest obtained from reference TRBV18 and TRBJ2-5, is as follows: NAGVMQNPRHLVRRRGQEARLRCSPMKGHSHVYWYRQLPEEGLKFMVYLQKENIIDESGMPKERFSAEFPKEGPSILRIQQVVRGDSAAYFCASSSSGSDQETQYFGPGTRLLVL.

The chain employs TRBV18 and TRBJ1-1; 7 bases are a match to TRBD1. The V gene end was trimmed by 1 base and the J gene end by 1 base; junction bases not matched to a gene: 0. The CDR3 has 14 amino acids. In germline, CDR1 is KGHSH, CDR2 LQKENI. The CDR3: CASSPRQGNTEAFF. CDR3 bases: TGTGCCAGCTCACCACGACAGGGGAACACTGAAGCTTTCTTT.

This clone was seen more than once but under ten times. The chain has TRBV6-5 and TRBJ1-3, with D tentatively TRBD1 (5 bases). V gave up 6 bases and J gave up 3 bases, with 15 bases separating them. Germline loops: CDR1 MNHEY, CDR2 SVGAGI. The CDR3 covers 15 residues. The CDR3 spells CASRKSQGGGNTIYF. CDR3 DNA: TGTGCCAGCAGAAAGTCCCAGGGTGGTGGAAACACCATATATTTT.

This clone was counted once. J is TRBJ1-5 and V is TRBV12-2; the DNA was not compared with TRBD1, the D call given in the table. TRBV12-2 is recorded as a pseudogene. The CDR3 length is 14 residues. CDR3 nucleotide sequence: TGTGCAAGTCGCTGTAGACAGGGCGGCCAGCCCCAGCATTTT. This sequence encodes CASRCRQGGQPQHF.

CDR3 sequence: CASRIVGSYNSPLHF. CDR3 sequence (DNA): TGTGCCAGCAGGATCGTCGGCTCCTATAATTCACCCCTCCACTTT. J is TRBJ1-6 and V is TRBV19; the D is unclear. Trimming left V 9 bases short and J 0 bases short, with 12 bases between. The CDR3 loop spans 15 amino acids. Germline V gene sequence: CDR1 LNHDA, CDR2 SQIVND (reference sequence).

V gene TRBV18 combines with J gene TRBJ1-1, with 9 positions matching TRBD1. CDR1 is KGHSH and CDR2 is LQKENI in the germline V gene. The J segment lost 4 bases and the V segment lost 4 bases, leaving 1 base of the junction unmatched. The CDR3 contains 13 residues. The CDR3 DNA reads TGTGCCAGCTCACAGACAGGGGGCACTGAAGCTTTCTTT. This codes for CASSQTGGTEAFF. Full variable domain (rest looked up from reference TRBV18 and TRBJ1-1): NAGVMQNPRHLVRRRGQEARLRCSPMKGHSHVYWYRQLPEEGLKFMVYLQKENIIDESGMPKERFSAEFPKEGPSILRIQQVVRGDSAAYFCASSQTGGTEAFFGQGTRLTVV.

The rearrangement uses TRBV7-3 and TRBJ2-1; D ambiguous. Germline V gene lookup returns CDR1 SGHTA and CDR2 FQGTGA. V lost 3 bases and J lost 0, with 9 bases in between. The CDR3 consists of 15 residues. The CDR3 is CASSFQRSSYNEQFF. For the CDR3, the DNA is TGTGCCAGCAGCTTCCAGAGGAGCTCCTACAATGAGCAGTTCTTC.

The gene calls are TRBV5-1 and TRBJ2-7; 8 bases are shared with TRBD2. The CDR3 length is 14 residues. V lost 2 bases, J lost 3 bases, and 4 bases stayed unmatched. Germline V gives CDR1 SGHRS, CDR2 YFSETQ. CDR3 residues: CASSFSGTSYEQYF. The CDR3 DNA sequence: TGCGCCAGCAGCTTTTCCGGGACTAGCTACGAGCAGTACTTC.

A single count supports this clone. The rearrangement uses TRBV21-1 and TRBJ1-3; TRBD1 is taken as the D call from the table, unchecked against the DNA. TRBV21-1 is designated a pseudogene. CDR3 size: 14 residues. Written as DNA, the CDR3 is TGTGCCAGCTCTGGGGCCGGTTTAGTAAACACCATATATTTT. This sequence encodes CASSGAGLVNTIYF.

Worth noting for this clone: Compared with germline, one end of the junction differs, possibly owing to a read error. The J gene is TRBJ1-2, the V gene TRBV7-3; 10 nucleotides match TRBD1. CDR1 and CDR2 from the germline V gene are SGHTA and FQGTGA. CDR3 length: 16 residues. The CDR3 coding sequence is TGTTCCAGCAGCTTGAAGGGGACAGGGGATCCAAAAGGCTACACCTTC. Its protein product is CSSSLKGTGDPKGYTF.

This chain joins TRBV29-1 and TRBJ2-7, with 8 bases aligning to TRBD2. Losses at the gene ends were 7 bases for V and 2 bases for J; bases not matched to a gene: 10. The CDR3 contains 14 residues. Germline assignment: CDR1 SQVTM and CDR2 ANQGSEA. CDR3 residues: CSAQPGGGTYEQYF. CDR3 coding DNA: TGCAGCGCCCAGCCTGGCGGGGGGACCTACGAGCAGTACTTC.

V and J are TRBV7-9 and TRBJ1-4; 8 bases agree with TRBD1. Germline V gene sequence: CDR1 SEHNR, CDR2 FQNEAQ (reference sequence). The CDR3 contains 15 residues. The V gene end was trimmed by 4 bases and the J gene end by 5 bases; junction bases not matched to a gene: 6. The CDR3 nucleotides read TGTGCCAGCAGCTCACAGGGACAGGAGAATGAAAAACTGTTTTTT. Its protein product is CASSSQGQENEKLFF.

The CDR3 reads CATSRVPRQASSYEQYF. As DNA, the CDR3 is TGTGCCACCAGCAGAGTTCCCCGACAGGCCAGCTCCTACGAGCAGTACTTC. This chain uses TRBV15 with TRBJ2-5; D may be TRBD1 (6 bases). The tail of the sequence fits TRBJ2-7 better, so the J call may be wrong. The CDR3 is 17 amino acids. Per the germline V gene, CDR1 is LNHNV and CDR2 is YYDKDF (reference sequence).

V gene TRBV6-6 combines with J gene TRBJ2-5; TRBD2 aligns across 7 bases. This CDR3 region has 16 residues. V lost 2 bases to trimming and J lost 1 base; unmatched junction nucleotides: 7. CDR1 and CDR2 (germline): MNHNY, SVGAGI (reference sequence). The chain's CDR3 is CASSYLRGGGQETQYF. CDR3 nucleotides: TGTGCCAGCAGTTACCTCCGCGGGGGTGGCCAAGAGACCCAGTACTTC.

The CDR3 here is CATSRDVGERAGNTIYF. For the CDR3, the DNA is TGTGCCACCAGCAGAGATGTCGGGGAGAGGGCTGGAAACACCATATATTTT. J is TRBJ1-3 and V is TRBV15; D is ambiguous. The germline CDR1 and CDR2 sequences are LNHNV and YYDKDF (reference sequence). This CDR3 region has 17 residues. Trimming left V 0 bases short and J 2 bases short, with 14 bases between.

The chain carries TRBV30 and TRBJ2-3; 7 nucleotides match TRBD2. This CDR3 region has 19 residues. After removal of 0 bases from V and 0 bases from J, the junction contained 15 bases not matched to a gene. Per germline, CDR1 GTSNPN and CDR2 SVGIG (reference sequence). This chain's CDR3 is CAWSVRRGNWRESTDTQYF. The DNA of the CDR3 is TGTGCCTGGAGTGTACGGAGAGGTAACTGGCGGGAGAGCACAGATACGCAGTATTTT.

This clone was recorded a few times. The chain carries TRBV30 and TRBJ2-7, with D maybe TRBD2 (7 bases). CDR1 GTSNPN and CDR2 SVGIG come from the germline V gene (reference sequence). This CDR3 comprises 15 residues. Trimming removed 4 bases from V and 0 bases from J, with 16 bases in between. CDR3 loop: CAWTLGGAGSYEQYF. CDR3 DNA: TGTGCCTGGACCCTAGGGGGGGCGGGCTCCTACGAGCAGTACTTC.

This clone came up a few times. The V gene is TRBV30, the J gene TRBJ2-3; D remains unclear. Germline-derived CDR1 and CDR2 are GTSNPN and SVGIG (reference sequence). The V and J ends lost 1 base and 2 bases respectively, with 4 bases between them. The CDR3 runs 12 residues. In DNA form, the CDR3 reads TGTGCCTGGAGTGCGTTCACAGATACGCAGTATTTT. It is translated as CAWSAFTDTQYF. Together with reference TRBV30 and TRBJ2-3, the CDR3 gives the full variable domain: SQTIHQWPATLVQPVGSPLSLECTVEGTSNPNLYWYRQAAGRGLQLLFYSVGIGQISSEVPQNLSASRPQDRQFILSSKKLLLSDSGFYLCAWSAFTDTQYFGPGTRLTVL.

The CDR3 DNA reads as TGTGCCTGGAGTAAGGACAGGGGACTCACCGGGGAGCTGTTTTTT. Translation gives CAWSKDRGLTGELFF. This chain joins TRBV30 and TRBJ2-2; 9 nucleotides agree with TRBD1. CDR1 and CDR2 from the germline V gene are GTSNPN and SVGIG (reference sequence). Trimming cost V 2 bases and J 4 bases; bases outside gene matches: 5. There are 15 residues in the CDR3.

This chain links TRBV9 with TRBJ2-7; the D gene is possibly TRBD1 (6 bases). Per germline, CDR1 SGDLS and CDR2 YYNGEE. V dropped 1 base and J dropped 4 bases, with 15 bases sitting between them. There are 15 residues in the CDR3. The CDR3 loop reads CASSVNPGVQYEQYF. The CDR3 DNA sequence: TGTGCCAGCAGCGTAAACCCAGGGGTACAGTACGAGCAGTACTTC.

The V call is TRBV7-8, the J call TRBJ2-5; D is undetermined. CDR3 length equals 14 residues. V was trimmed by 2 bases and J by 2 bases, leaving 9 bases between them. Germline V gene data show CDR1 as SGHVS and CDR2 as FQNEAQ. CDR3 loop: CASSLSWAQETQYF. The CDR3 DNA is TGTGCCAGCAGCTTAAGTTGGGCTCAAGAGACCCAGTACTTC.

CDR3 region: CASSPASYRVRASIYGYTF. DNA for the CDR3: TGTGCCAGCAGCCCAGCCTCCTACAGGGTCCGAGCTTCAATCTATGGCTACACCTTC. This rearrangement joins TRBV14 to TRBJ1-2; D perhaps matches TRBD1 (6 bases). This CDR3 contains 19 residues. V was trimmed by 4 bases and J by 4 bases, leaving 28 bases between them. Germline CDR1 SGHDN, CDR2 FVKESK.

A single count supports this clone. The chain employs TRBV5-5 and TRBJ1-2, with TRBD1 matching over 12 bases. V lost 4 bases to trimming and J lost 8 bases; unmatched junction nucleotides: 12. The length of the CDR3 is 16 residues. Germline V lookup: CDR1 SGHKS, CDR2 YYEKEE (reference sequence). The CDR3 DNA follows: TGTGCCAGCAGCGTGGGATCGGGACAGGGGGCGGGAGGCTACACCTTC. Its translation is CASSVGSGQGAGGYTF. Full variable domain (missing parts from reference TRBV5-5 and TRBJ1-2): DAGVTQSPTHLIKTRGQQVTLRCSPISGHKSVSWYQQVLGQGPQFIFQYYEKEERGRGNFPDRFSARQFPNYSSELNVNALLLGDSALYLCASSVGSGQGAGGYTFGSGTRLTVV.